Listed below are T cell receptor beta chains from one sample, sequenced in a study of low-dose radiotherapy and immunotherapy resistance in tumors. MiXCR, applied by TCRdb to the reads, yields one record per CDR3 protein. This sample has tens of thousands of distinct CDR3 sequences; about 17% occur once, and the top ten carry roughly 1.5%. Material: PBMCs, obtained after low-dose radiotherapy plus immunotherapy. The origin of the receptors is a male donor with prostate cancer. CDR3s include the opening cysteine and the closing phenylalanine or tryptophan. Fields, in order: V gene, clone size, J gene, D gene, CDR3 protein, CDR3 DNA. D genes are given only for firm matches. Clone size is stated in some rows and not others, as once, few, many or a class when expanded.

TRBV28	many	TRBJ1-6	-	CASRSRQAAPLHF	TGTGCCAGCAGAAGCCGACAGGCGGCACCCCTCCACTTT
TRBV12-3/TRBV12-4	many	TRBJ2-1	-	CASSSGFAQFF	TGTGCCAGCAGTTCTGGGTTCGCGCAGTTCTTC
TRBV12-3/TRBV12-4	many	TRBJ2-7	-	CASSFQISRGTEQYF	TGTGCCAGCAGTTTTCAGATTAGCAGGGGTACCGAGCAGTACTTC
TRBV7-2	-	TRBJ1-1	TRBD1	CASSQLAGGSEAFF	TGTGCCAGCAGCCAGTTGGCAGGGGGCTCTGAAGCTTTCTTT
TRBV5-1	-	TRBJ2-7	TRBD1	CASSLRPGQGSFEQYF	TGCGCCAGCAGCTTGCGGCCGGGACAGGGATCTTTCGAGCAGTACTTC
TRBV20-1	many	TRBJ2-7	TRBD2	CSASPAFLAGTSYEQYF	TGCAGTGCTAGTCCCGCTTTTCTAGCGGGAACCTCCTACGAGCAGTACTTC
TRBV20-1	many	TRBJ2-2	-	CRIRDNRLRLTGELFF	TGCAGGATTCGCGATAACCGGTTGAGGTTAACCGGGGAGCTGTTTTTT
TRBV21-1	-	TRBJ2-1	-	CASSVGGREQFF	TGTGCCAGCAGCGTAGGGGGTCGAGAGCAGTTCTTC
TRBV3-1	-	TRBJ1-1	-	CASSQFGTEAFF	TGTGCCAGCAGTCAGTTTGGCACTGAAGCTTTCTTT
TRBV5-6	many	TRBJ1-1	-	CASSLWNTEAFF	TGTGCCAGCAGCTTGTGGAACACTGAAGCTTTCTTT
TRBV28	few	TRBJ2-7	TRBD2	CASSFFGGRATGRYEQYF	TGTGCCAGCAGTTTTTTTGGCGGGAGGGCCACGGGAAGATACGAGCAGTACTTC
TRBV19	many	TRBJ1-1	-	CASSIQGNTEAFF	TGTGCCAGTAGTATACAGGGGAACACTGAAGCTTTCTTT
TRBV18	many	TRBJ2-1	TRBD2	CASSPQREVWNEQFF	TGTGCCAGCTCACCCCAGCGGGAAGTCTGGAATGAGCAGTTCTTC
TRBV7-2	many	TRBJ2-7	TRBD2	CASSLDIASGYEQYF	TGTGCCAGCAGCTTAGATATTGCTAGCGGCTACGAGCAGTACTTC
TRBV21-1	many	TRBJ2-5	-	CASSKRTGWILAQYF	TGTGCCAGCAGCAAACGAACGGGCTGGATCTTGGCCCAGTACTTC
TRBV28	many	TRBJ1-2	-	CASSPGQNNYGYTF	TGTGCCAGCAGTCCCGGACAGAATAACTATGGCTACACCTTC
TRBV5-1	many	TRBJ2-1	TRBD2	CASRPRLADPNEQFF	TGCGCCAGCAGGCCGAGACTAGCGGATCCCAATGAGCAGTTCTTC
TRBV5-1	many	TRBJ2-1	TRBD2	CASKSGGNYNEQFF	TGCGCCAGCAAGTCGGGAGGGAACTACAATGAGCAGTTCTTC
TRBV7-8	many	TRBJ1-5	-	CASSPRGNQPQHF	TGTGCCAGCAGCCCACGGGGCAATCAGCCCCAGCATTTT
TRBV7-8	many	TRBJ1-1	TRBD1	CASSFWDRGTEAFF	TGTGCCAGCAGCTTTTGGGACAGGGGAACTGAAGCTTTCTTT
TRBV29-1	many	TRBJ2-3	-	CSGSGGTDTQYF	TGCAGCGGTTCCGGGGGAACAGATACGCAGTATTTT
TRBV9	many	TRBJ1-1	-	CASSVASANTEAFF	TGTGCCAGCAGCGTAGCGTCAGCGAACACTGAAGCTTTCTTT
TRBV29-1	many	TRBJ2-5	-	CSVNGDTQETQYF	TGCAGCGTCAACGGGGACACACAAGAGACCCAGTACTTC
TRBV20-1	many	TRBJ2-5	-	CSWKTGIGETQYF	TGCAGTTGGAAAACAGGGATTGGAGAGACCCAGTACTTC
TRBV28	many	TRBJ2-2	-	CASLDLDNTGELFF	TGTGCCAGCTTGGACCTCGACAACACCGGGGAGCTGTTTTTT
TRBV6-2/TRBV6-3	many	TRBJ1-4	-	CASSAPGSYEKLFF	TGTGCCAGCAGTGCCCCTGGCTCCTATGAAAAACTGTTTTTT
TRBV4-3	many	TRBJ2-3	-	CASSQEQGRTDTQYF	TGCGCCAGCAGCCAAGAACAGGGAAGGACAGATACGCAGTATTTT
TRBV28	many	TRBJ2-7	-	CASSLRWGSYEQYF	TGTGCCAGCAGTTTAAGGTGGGGGTCCTACGAGCAGTACTTC
TRBV5-1	many	TRBJ2-1	-	CASRRDLATYNEQFF	TGCGCCAGCAGACGGGATCTAGCGACCTACAATGAGCAGTTCTTC
TRBV3-1	many	TRBJ2-5	-	CASSQAQTQYF	TGTGCCAGCAGCCAAGCCCAGACCCAGTACTTC
TRBV6-5	-	TRBJ2-5	-	CASSQSIRVTYNEQYF	TGTGCCAGCAGTCAATCTATACGGGTGACCTACAATGAGCAGTACTTC
TRBV6-1	many	TRBJ2-1	-	CASKHRTKAYNEQFF	TGTGCCAGCAAACACCGGACGAAAGCCTACAATGAGCAGTTCTTC
TRBV7-2	many	TRBJ2-2	-	CASSSQGASTGELFF	TGTGCCAGCAGCTCCCAAGGGGCTTCCACCGGGGAGCTGTTTTTT
TRBV29-1	many	TRBJ2-5	-	CSVEVGGYETQYF	TGCAGCGTTGAAGTGGGGGGTTACGAGACCCAGTACTTC
TRBV28	many	TRBJ1-2	-	CASSSYRRRANYGYTF	TGTGCCAGCAGTTCCTACCGACGGAGAGCTAACTATGGCTACACCTTC
TRBV7-8	many	TRBJ1-5	-	CASSLDRYYQPQHF	TGTGCCAGCAGCTTAGACAGGTATTATCAGCCCCAGCATTTT
TRBV5-1	many	TRBJ2-3	-	CASSSAGNPTDTQYF	TGCGCCAGCAGCTCGGCGGGGAACCCCACAGATACGCAGTATTTT
TRBV3-1	many	TRBJ2-1	TRBD2	CASRRLAGGVNEQFF	TGTGCCAGCAGGAGACTAGCGGGAGGTGTTAATGAGCAGTTCTTC
TRBV12-3/TRBV12-4	few	TRBJ2-4	TRBD1	CASSYPTGVIGNIQYF	TGTGCCAGCAGTTACCCGACAGGGGTTATTGGAAACATTCAGTACTTC
TRBV7-2	many	TRBJ2-3	-	CASSLAYSTDTQYF	TGTGCCAGCAGCTTAGCCTATAGCACAGATACGCAGTATTTT
TRBV29-1	many	TRBJ2-7	-	CSVSQDLYEQYF	TGCAGCGTTTCCCAGGACCTCTACGAGCAGTACTTC
TRBV11-1	many	TRBJ2-4	TRBD1	CASSWGLTGENIQYF	TGTGCCAGCAGCTGGGGCTTGACAGGGGAAAACATTCAGTACTTC
TRBV28	many	TRBJ2-6	-	CASSRVTGANVLTF	TGTGCCAGCAGCAGGGTGACTGGGGCCAACGTCCTGACTTTC
TRBV6-1	many	TRBJ1-4	TRBD1	CASSSRDRENEKLFF	TGTGCCAGCAGTAGCCGGGACAGGGAGAATGAAAAACTGTTTTTT
TRBV19	many	TRBJ2-7	-	CASSKAGGTMPYEQYF	TGTGCCAGTAGTAAGGCAGGGGGGACAATGCCCTACGAGCAGTACTTC
TRBV6-5	many	TRBJ2-7	TRBD2	CASNSGAYEQYF	TGTGCCAGCAACAGCGGGGCGTACGAGCAGTACTTC
TRBV29-1	many	TRBJ2-5	TRBD1	CSVGPGTVKETQYF	TGCAGCGTCGGACCCGGGACAGTGAAAGAGACCCAGTACTTC
TRBV20-1	few	TRBJ2-5	TRBD1	CSARGGQGVRETQYF	TGCAGTGCCCGAGGGGGACAGGGCGTAAGGGAGACCCAGTACTTC
TRBV7-2	-	TRBJ2-5	TRBD2	CASSAPGLAGETQYF	TGTGCCAGCAGCGCCCCGGGACTAGCGGGGGAGACCCAGTACTTC
TRBV7-3	many	TRBJ2-2	-	CASSPDRNTGELFF	TGTGCCAGCAGTCCGGACAGAAACACCGGGGAGCTGTTTTTT
TRBV4-2	many	TRBJ2-7	-	CASSQEGHSSYEQYF	TGTGCCAGCAGCCAAGAGGGACACAGCTCCTACGAGCAGTACTTC
TRBV28	many	TRBJ1-2	-	CASSPWGYLTNYGYTF	TGTGCCAGCAGTCCATGGGGGTATCTGACTAACTATGGCTACACCTTC
TRBV7-2	many	TRBJ2-3	-	CASSWGTSSTDTQYF	TGTGCCAGCAGCTGGGGGACTTCTAGCACAGATACGCAGTATTTT
TRBV6-1	many	TRBJ2-5	TRBD2	CASTESGVQETQYF	TGTGCCAGCACGGAGAGCGGGGTTCAAGAGACCCAGTACTTC
TRBV10-3	many	TRBJ2-2	TRBD1	CAISWDSNTGELFF	TGTGCCATCAGCTGGGACAGCAACACCGGGGAGCTGTTTTTT